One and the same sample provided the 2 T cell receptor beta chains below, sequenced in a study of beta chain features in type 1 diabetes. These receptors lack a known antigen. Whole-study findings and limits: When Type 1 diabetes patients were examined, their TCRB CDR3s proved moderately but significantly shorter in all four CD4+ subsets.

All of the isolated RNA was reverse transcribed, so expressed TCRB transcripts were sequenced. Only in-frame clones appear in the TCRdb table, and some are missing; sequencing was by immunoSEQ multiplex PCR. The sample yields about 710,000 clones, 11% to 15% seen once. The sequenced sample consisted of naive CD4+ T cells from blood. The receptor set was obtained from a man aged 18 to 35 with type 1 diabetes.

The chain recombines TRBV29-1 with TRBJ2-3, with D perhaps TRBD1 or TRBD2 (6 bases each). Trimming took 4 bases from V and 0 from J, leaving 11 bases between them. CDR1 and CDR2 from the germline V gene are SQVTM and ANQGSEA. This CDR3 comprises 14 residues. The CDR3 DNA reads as TGCAGCGTTGGGGGGGCAACTAGCACAGATACGCAGTATTTT. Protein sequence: CSVGGATSTDTQYF.

In DNA form, the CDR3 reads TGCGCCAGCAGCTTGGAGGACAGGGGTTCCTATGGCTACACCTTC. Encoded protein: CASSLEDRGSYGYTF. The chain carries TRBV5-1 and TRBJ1-2; TRBD1 aligns across 9 bases. Germline loops: CDR1 SGHRS, CDR2 YFSETQ. V lost 0 bases, J lost 4 bases, and 4 bases stayed unmatched. The CDR3 runs to 15 residues.